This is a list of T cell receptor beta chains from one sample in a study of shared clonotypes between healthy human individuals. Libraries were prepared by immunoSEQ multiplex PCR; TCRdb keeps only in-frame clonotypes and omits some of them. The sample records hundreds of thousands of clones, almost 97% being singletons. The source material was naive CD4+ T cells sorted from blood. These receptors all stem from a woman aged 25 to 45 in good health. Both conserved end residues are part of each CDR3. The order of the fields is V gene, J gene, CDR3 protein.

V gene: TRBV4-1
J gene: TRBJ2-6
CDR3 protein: CASSQLTNLGANVLTF

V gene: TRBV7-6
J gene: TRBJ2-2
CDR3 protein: CASSPWPLSTGELFF

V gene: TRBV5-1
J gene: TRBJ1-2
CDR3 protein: CASSTGIGVGVYGYTF

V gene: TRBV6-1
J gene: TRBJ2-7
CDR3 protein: CASSGTFSEYEQYF

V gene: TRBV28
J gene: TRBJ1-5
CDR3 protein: CASSLTAGYGNQPQHF

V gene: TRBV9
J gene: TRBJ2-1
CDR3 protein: CASSVQTVNEQFF

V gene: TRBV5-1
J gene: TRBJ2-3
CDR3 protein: CASSSTSGYTDTQYF

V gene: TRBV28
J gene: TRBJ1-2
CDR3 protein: CASNSQSGGYTF

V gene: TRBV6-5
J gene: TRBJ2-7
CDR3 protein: CASSYSEAGAYEQYF

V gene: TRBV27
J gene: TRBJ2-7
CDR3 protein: CASSRRGAGYEQYF

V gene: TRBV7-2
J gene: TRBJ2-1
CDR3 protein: CASSNGLAPEQFF

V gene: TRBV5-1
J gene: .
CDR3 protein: CASSPRRTGRYEQYF

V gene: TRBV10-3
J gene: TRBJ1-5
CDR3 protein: CAISGTGGGQPQHF

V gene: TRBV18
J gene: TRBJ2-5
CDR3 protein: CASSPPGGSARETQYF

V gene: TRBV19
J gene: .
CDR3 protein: CASSENRGSYEQYF

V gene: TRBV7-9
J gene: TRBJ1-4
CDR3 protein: CASSSWAEKLFF

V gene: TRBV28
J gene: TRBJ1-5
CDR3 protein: CASAVRSNQPQHF

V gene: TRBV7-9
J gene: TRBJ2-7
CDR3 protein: CASSFGHLMYEQYF

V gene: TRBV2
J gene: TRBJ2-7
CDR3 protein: CASRGGTGAYEQYF

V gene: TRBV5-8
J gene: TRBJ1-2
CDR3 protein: CASSLVPGIDYGYTF

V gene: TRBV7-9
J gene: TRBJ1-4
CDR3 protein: CASSPGGRTNEKLFF

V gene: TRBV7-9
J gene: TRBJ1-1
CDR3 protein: CASSWDGLEAFF

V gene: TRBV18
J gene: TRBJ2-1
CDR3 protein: CASSPGTSGGYNEQFF

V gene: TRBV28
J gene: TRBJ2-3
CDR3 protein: CATNPGGLGSGTQYF

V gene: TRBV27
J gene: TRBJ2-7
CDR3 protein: CASSFYGQGIWEQYF

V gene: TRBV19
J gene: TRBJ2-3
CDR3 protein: CASKPARGLAGVGTDTQYF

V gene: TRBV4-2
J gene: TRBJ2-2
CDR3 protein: CASSQASGLAGGQNTGELFF

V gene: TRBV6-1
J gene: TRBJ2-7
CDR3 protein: CAPRNPGGYHEQYF

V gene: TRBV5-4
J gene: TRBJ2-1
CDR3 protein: CASSLRQGAHNEQFF